This TCR beta chain was found in a study of blood T cell repertoires in COVID-19. Study background: Acute-phase and convalescent COVID-19 samples originated in the United States, Italy and Spain.

Original methodology: From reference gene primer amplification, estimates of nucleated cell counts were derived. Assay: immunoSEQ multiplex PCR; the TCRdb copy retains only in-frame clones and omits some. Clone size and V and J calls were adopted from that table, with D and trimming inferred from the DNA. The data contain roughly 330,000 clones, 87% of them singletons. The CDR3 is 15 residues long. The trim removed 2 bases at V and 5 bases at J, leaving 4 bases unmatched. Germline V gene data show CDR1 as SEHNR and CDR2 as FQNEAQ (reference sequence). The receptor comes from a man younger than 45 with COVID-19, enrolled during active disease. This chain joins TRBV7-9 and TRBJ2-1, with 9 bases aligning to TRBD1. Sequencing input: peripheral blood. CDR3 loop: CASSLRDRDHNEQFF. Written as DNA, the CDR3 is TGTGCCAGCAGCTTACGGGACAGGGACCACAATGAGCAGTTCTTC. Looking up the rest from reference TRBV7-9 and TRBJ2-1 gives the full variable domain: DTGVSQNPRHKITKRGQNVTFRCDPISEHNRLYWYRQTLGQGPEFLTYFQNEAQLEKSRLLSDRFSAERPKGSFSTLEIQRTEQGDSAMYLCASSLRDRDHNEQFFGPGTRLTVL.